This T cell receptor beta chain appears in the sequencing data of a study of T cell responses to AZD1222 COVID-19 vaccine. Whole-study context: It was second doses at about 4 or about 12 weeks that were pooled. General observations from the study: Among vaccine-associated CD4 TCRs, coverage spanned spike, with dominance at 160-218 and 743-854. Most donors were white British and more were female, and clonal diversity was possibly underestimated.

As to this clone: Its target is not known.

The germline gives CDR1 LGHDT, CDR2 YNNKEL (reference sequence). Losses at the gene ends were 3 bases for V and 3 bases for J; bases not matched to a gene: 13. The CDR3 length is 19 residues. Measured with immunoSEQ multiplex PCR; TCRdb has only the in-frame clones, and not every one. This sample has about 68,000 clones; 88% occur once, and the top ten carry about 8%. The source of this sequence is an adult in good health. The chain joins TRBV3-1 (or the pseudogene TRBV3-2) to TRBJ2-3, with TRBD2 identical over 12 bases. Specimen: peripheral blood, collected on day 0 of AZD1222 vaccination. The CDR3 nucleotides read TGTGCCAGCAGCCAGGTTGGGCTAGCGGGAGGGCCTGGTACAGATACGCAGTATTTT. It specifies CASSQVGLAGGPGTDTQYF.